Sequencing of this TCR beta chain was carried out in a study of T cell responses to AZD1222 COVID-19 vaccine. Turning to the study itself: Pooled in the analysis were second doses at about 4 or about 12 weeks.

This table comes from immunoSEQ multiplex PCR, and its TCRdb copy is limited to in-frame clones, with some not included. The sample shows under 150,000 clones, 85% to 95% of them seen only once. The CDR3 sequence is 16 residues long. CDR1 SGHRS and CDR2 YFSETQ come from the germline V gene. Trimming stripped 3 bases from V and 0 bases from J, with 13 bases between. Findings and limits, study-wide: Regions 160-218 and 743-854 held dominance among vaccine-associated CD4 TCRs, which spanned spike.

Details on this clone: The antigen is undetermined.

The V call is TRBV5-1, the J call TRBJ2-1; D may match TRBD1 or TRBD2 (6 bases each). Sequences were derived from peripheral blood, sampled on day 0 of AZD1222 vaccination. The source is an adult in good health. CDR3 amino acids: CASSSTGAASYNEQFF. The CDR3 region has the DNA TGCGCCAGCAGCTCGACGGGGGCCGCCTCCTACAATGAGCAGTTCTTC.